These 27 T cell receptor beta chains were all obtained from the same sample, sequenced in a study of blood T cell repertoires in COVID-19. Libraries were prepared by immunoSEQ multiplex PCR; TCRdb keeps only in-frame clonotypes and omits some of them. The sample records roughly 200,000 clones, 94% being singletons. The source material was peripheral blood. These receptors were taken from a man aged 25 to 40 with COVID-19, enrolled during active disease.

The rearrangement links TRBV9 to TRBJ2-2; weak D call: TRBD2 (7 bases). The CDR3 sequence is 16 residues long. The germline V gene has CDR1 SGDLS and CDR2 YYNGEE. Trimming shortened V by 0 bases and J by 4 bases, and 13 bases separated the two germline ends. The CDR3 DNA sequence: TGTGCCAGCAGCGTAGCGGGGGGCGCGGTCACCGGGGAGCTGTTTTTT. This gives the protein CASSVAGGAVTGELFF.

The chain has TRBV11-1 and TRBJ2-7, with D unresolved. CDR1 and CDR2 (germline): SGHAT, FQDESV (reference sequence). V gave up 1 base and J gave up 4 bases, with 8 bases separating them. The CDR3 has 13 residues. The CDR3 coding sequence is TGTGCCAGCAGCTTAGTACAGAGTTACGAGCAGTACTTC. Translating gives CASSLVQSYEQYF.

This chain links TRBV19 with TRBJ2-1; 10 nucleotides align to TRBD2. Germline CDR1 and CDR2: LNHDA and SQIVND (reference sequence). V trimming: 3 bases; J trimming: 4 bases; junction bases outside the gene matches: 9. This CDR3 is 17 amino acids long. CDR3 in amino acids: CASSMALAGDRYNEQFF. For the CDR3, the DNA is TGTGCCAGTAGTATGGCGCTAGCGGGGGACAGGTACAATGAGCAGTTCTTC.

The CDR3 nucleotides read TGTGCCAGCAAGGGGGTCACCTATAATTCACCCCTCCACTTT. Translation gives CASKGVTYNSPLHF. The rearrangement joins TRBV7-9 to TRBJ1-6; D is perhaps TRBD1 (6 bases). This CDR3 is 14 amino acids long. Germline lookup yields CDR1 SEHNR and CDR2 FQNEAQ (reference sequence). V was cut by 7 bases and J by 2 bases, with 9 bases left in between.

The chain uses TRBV9 and TRBJ2-7; D is possibly TRBD1 (6 bases). V was clipped by 3 bases and J by 1 base, with 14 bases between them. CDR3 length: 15 residues. CDR1 is SGDLS and CDR2 is YYNGEE in the germline V gene. The chain's CDR3 is CASSEGTRRSYEQYF. CDR3 coding DNA: TGTGCCAGCAGCGAAGGGACAAGAAGATCCTACGAGCAGTACTTC. Full variable domain (outside the CDR3, taken from reference TRBV9 and TRBJ2-7): DSGVTQTPKHLITATGQRVTLRCSPRSGDLSVYWYQQSLDQGLQFLIQYYNGEERAKGNILERFSAQQFPDLHSELNLSSLELGDSALYFCASSEGTRRSYEQYFGPGTRLTVT.

The chain joins TRBV25-1 to TRBJ2-7, with TRBD1 identical over 8 bases. Germline CDR1 and CDR2: MGHDK and SYGVNS. V was clipped by 6 bases and J by 9 bases; unmatched bases: 4. This CDR3 has 11 amino acids. DNA of the CDR3: TGTGCCAGCAGGGACAGGGATGCGCAGTACTTC. As protein: CASRDRDAQYF.

The chain combines TRBV27 with TRBJ2-5; TRBD2 matches at 8 bases. V lost 6 bases and J lost 2; bases outside the gene matches: 17. Germline assignment: CDR1 MNHEY and CDR2 SMNVEV (reference sequence). The CDR3 is 18 amino acids. Written as DNA, the CDR3 is TGTGCCAGCAGACCCAAGGGCGGGGGGATCGACCCACAAGAGACCCAGTACTTC. Its translation is CASRPKGGGIDPQETQYF.

The chain employs TRBV7-9 and TRBJ1-3; TRBD1 is a possible D gene (5 bases). V shed 3 bases and J shed 2 bases, with 11 bases lying between them. The CDR3 has 15 amino acids. Germline CDR1 is SEHNR and CDR2 is FQNEAQ (reference sequence). CDR3 bases: TGTGCCAGCAGCTTTTTGGGGGGTCCTGGAAACACCATATATTTT. Translation gives CASSFLGGPGNTIYF.

V gene TRBV7-9 combines with J gene TRBJ1-5, with D possibly being TRBD1 (5 bases). The CDR3 is made up of 14 amino acids. The V end lost 1 base, the J end lost 4 bases, and 8 bases lay between the germline ends. CDR1 is SEHNR and CDR2 is FQNEAQ in the germline V gene (reference sequence). The CDR3 nucleotides read TGTGCCAGCAGCTTAGGGGGCCAAAATCAGCCCCAGCATTTT. This encodes CASSLGGQNQPQHF.

V usage is TRBV30 and J usage is TRBJ2-4; D remains unclear. This CDR3 spans 13 amino acids. Germline V lookup: CDR1 GTSNPN, CDR2 SVGIG (reference sequence). Trimming left V 1 base short and J 4 bases short, with 8 bases between. CDR3 amino acids: CAWSAGLKNIQYF. The CDR3 coding sequence is TGTGCCTGGAGTGCGGGTCTTAAAAACATTCAGTACTTC. The whole variable domain, remainder taken from reference TRBV30 and TRBJ2-4, is SQTIHQWPATLVQPVGSPLSLECTVEGTSNPNLYWYRQAAGRGLQLLFYSVGIGQISSEVPQNLSASRPQDRQFILSSKKLLLSDSGFYLCAWSAGLKNIQYFGAGTRLSVL.

CDR3 sequence: CASSVGQGAENSPLHF. CDR3 nucleotide sequence: TGTGCCAGCAGCGTGGGACAGGGGGCAGAGAATTCACCCCTCCACTTT. The rearrangement links TRBV9 to TRBJ1-6, with 12 bases that match TRBD1. The CDR3 loop spans 16 amino acids. The germline V gene encodes CDR1 SGDLS and CDR2 YYNGEE. J lost 7 bases, V lost 2 bases, and 4 bases had no gene match.

This chain joins TRBV30 and TRBJ1-4; TRBD1 agrees at 11 bases. Unmatched junction bases numbered 3, after V lost 2 bases and J lost 7 bases. Looked up from germline, CDR1 is GTSNPN and CDR2 is SVGIG (reference sequence). CDR3 length equals 14 residues. CDR3 DNA sequence: TGTGCCTGGAGTCGGGGACAGGGGGTTGAAAAACTGTTTTTT. This encodes CAWSRGQGVEKLFF.

CDR3 sequence reads: CASSLAPGDTEAFF. Here the CDR3 DNA reads TGTGCCAGCAGCTTAGCCCCGGGGGACACTGAAGCTTTCTTT. The gene calls are TRBV13 and TRBJ1-1; D is perhaps TRBD1 (5 bases). Looked up from germline, CDR1 is PRHDT and CDR2 is FYEKMQ (reference sequence). CDR3 length: 14 residues. V was trimmed by 1 base and J by 3 bases, leaving 9 bases between them.

This clone was detected only once. The chain uses TRBV11-2 and TRBJ2-7, with 9 bases that match TRBD1. J gave up 5 bases and V 6 bases, and 8 bases lay outside the gene matches. The germline CDR1 and CDR2 sequences are SGHAT and FQNNGV. This CDR3 has 14 residues. This CDR3 reads CASSFEGQGDEQYF. CDR3 nucleotide sequence: TGTGCCAGCAGTTTCGAGGGACAGGGTGACGAGCAGTACTTC.

The J gene is TRBJ2-5, the V gene TRBV13; 7 bases map to TRBD1. V shed 1 base and J 4 bases; nucleotides not matched to a gene: 3. Germline CDR1 PRHDT, CDR2 FYEKMQ (reference sequence). CDR3 length: 14 amino acids. The CDR3 reads CASSLEGGVETQYF. The CDR3 DNA is TGTGCCAGCAGCTTAGAAGGGGGCGTAGAGACCCAGTACTTC.

The chain has TRBV11-1 and TRBJ2-4; TRBD1 agrees at 8 bases. Trimming removed 1 base from V and 7 bases from J; junction bases left unmatched: 0. The CDR3 is 13 residues long. Germline V gene sequence: CDR1 SGHAT, CDR2 FQDESV (reference sequence). The DNA of the CDR3 is TGTGCCAGCAGCTTAGGGACAGGGAACATTCAGTACTTC. Residues: CASSLGTGNIQYF.

This chain joins TRBV10-1 and TRBJ1-5; 8 nucleotides line up with TRBD1. There are 17 residues in the CDR3. J gave up 0 bases and V 6 bases, and 10 bases lay outside the gene matches. CDR1 is WNHNN, CDR2 SYGVQD, per germline (reference sequence). The CDR3 loop is CASRVRPGQASNQPQHF. DNA of the CDR3: TGCGCCAGCAGGGTACGTCCGGGACAGGCTAGCAATCAGCCCCAGCATTTT.

This chain uses TRBV19 with TRBJ1-2; 7 bases are shared with TRBD1. CDR3 size: 16 residues. V shed 6 bases, J shed 4 bases, and the junction held 14 bases outside the gene matches. Germline-derived CDR1 and CDR2 are LNHDA and SQIVND (reference sequence). The CDR3 loop is CASRGQTYPGGYGYTF. In DNA, the CDR3 is TGTGCCAGTAGGGGACAGACATATCCTGGGGGCTATGGCTACACCTTC.

V gene TRBV4-1 combines with J gene TRBJ2-1; the match to TRBD2 covers 10 bases. Trimming at V came to 2 bases and at J to 8 bases, leaving 9 bases not matched to a gene. CDR1 and CDR2 from the germline V gene are MGHRA and YSYEKL. The CDR3 contains 16 residues. The CDR3 DNA follows: TGCGCCAGCAGCCAAACCGGGACTAGCGTTTCCTATGAGCAGTTCTTC. It codes for CASSQTGTSVSYEQFF.

V usage is TRBV4-1 and J usage is TRBJ2-5, with 9 bases lining up with TRBD2. Germline V gives CDR1 MGHRA, CDR2 YSYEKL. V shed 1 base, J shed 1 base, and the junction held 13 bases outside the gene matches. CDR3 size: 19 residues. CDR3 in DNA: TGCGCCAGCAGCCAAGTTCGGTTAGGAAGTAGCGGGGGCCAAGAGACCCAGTACTTC. It codes for CASSQVRLGSSGGQETQYF.

The rearrangement uses TRBV15 and TRBJ2-4; 10 nucleotides line up with TRBD1. Losses at the gene ends were 0 bases for V and 2 bases for J; bases not matched to a gene: 4. CDR3 length: 17 amino acids. Germline V CDR1 and CDR2: LNHNV, YYDKDF (reference sequence). CDR3 nucleotide sequence: TGTGCCACCAGCAGAGAGGGACAGGGGCTGTCCAAAAACATTCAGTACTTC. Translation gives CATSREGQGLSKNIQYF.

This chain connects TRBV11-2 to TRBJ1-1, with D possibly matching TRBD1 (6 bases). Germline loops: CDR1 SGHAT, CDR2 FQNNGV. V was pared by 5 bases and J by 8 bases, with 18 bases between. This CDR3 has 14 residues. The CDR3 reads CASSASTGGGEAFF. As DNA, the CDR3 is TGTGCCAGCAGCGCATCAACTGGGGGCGGGGAAGCTTTCTTT.

This clone appeared once. V and J are TRBV25-1 and TRBJ1-1, with D uncertain. Germline lookup yields CDR1 MGHDK and CDR2 SYGVNS. V dropped 6 bases and J dropped 0 bases, with 14 bases sitting between them. The CDR3 runs to 15 residues. The CDR3 sequence: CASSPPGSLNTEAFF. In DNA form, the CDR3 reads TGTGCCAGCAGCCCACCAGGCAGTTTGAACACTGAAGCTTTCTTT.

In this sample, this clone turned up once. V and J are TRBV6-1 and TRBJ1-5; 8 nucleotides agree with TRBD1. CDR3 length: 17 amino acids. Trimming removed 2 bases from V and 0 bases from J; junction bases left unmatched: 6. Germline V gene sequence: CDR1 MNHNS, CDR2 SASEGT. The DNA for the CDR3 is TGTGCCAGCAGTGAAACAGGGGGGGTTGGTAGCAATCAGCCCCAGCATTTT. Encoded protein: CASSETGGVGSNQPQHF.

This chain joins TRBV7-9 and TRBJ2-3; D is perhaps TRBD1 (5 bases). V was pared by 4 bases and J by 4 bases, with 9 bases between. Germline V gene data show CDR1 as SEHNR and CDR2 as FQNEAQ (reference sequence). The CDR3 covers 13 residues. CDR3 sequence: CASSSTGSDTQYF. The CDR3 region has the DNA TGTGCCAGCAGCTCCACAGGTTCAGATACGCAGTATTTT.

This clone was detected once. The chain recombines TRBV9 with TRBJ1-2; the match to TRBD1 covers 7 bases. Germline CDR1 and CDR2: SGDLS and YYNGEE. The ends lost 0 bases at V and 0 bases at J; junction bases unmatched: 8. This CDR3 contains 17 residues. CDR3 residues: CASSVGWGTASNYGYTF. The DNA of the CDR3 is TGTGCCAGCAGCGTAGGTTGGGGGACAGCATCTAACTATGGCTACACCTTC.

The V call is TRBV4-2, the J call TRBJ1-2; D is perhaps TRBD1 (5 bases). The CDR3 length is 14 residues. The V end lost 1 base, the J end lost 4 bases, and 10 bases lay between the germline ends. The germline CDR1 and CDR2 sequences are LGHNA and YNFKEQ. The CDR3 sequence: CASSQAGTSYGYTF. The CDR3 region has the DNA TGTGCCAGCAGCCAAGCAGGGACTTCCTATGGCTACACCTTC.